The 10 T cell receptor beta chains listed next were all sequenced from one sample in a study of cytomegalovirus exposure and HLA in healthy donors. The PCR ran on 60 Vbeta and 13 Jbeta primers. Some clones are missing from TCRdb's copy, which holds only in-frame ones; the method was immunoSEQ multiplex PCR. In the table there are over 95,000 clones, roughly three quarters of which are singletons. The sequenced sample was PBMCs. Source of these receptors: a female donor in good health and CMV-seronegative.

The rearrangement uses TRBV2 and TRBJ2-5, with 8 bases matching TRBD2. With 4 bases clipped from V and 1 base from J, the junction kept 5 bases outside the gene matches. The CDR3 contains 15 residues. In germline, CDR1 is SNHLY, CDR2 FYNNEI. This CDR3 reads CASSVGLASQETQYF. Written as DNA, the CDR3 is TGTGCCAGCAGTGTCGGACTAGCCAGCCAAGAGACCCAGTACTTC.

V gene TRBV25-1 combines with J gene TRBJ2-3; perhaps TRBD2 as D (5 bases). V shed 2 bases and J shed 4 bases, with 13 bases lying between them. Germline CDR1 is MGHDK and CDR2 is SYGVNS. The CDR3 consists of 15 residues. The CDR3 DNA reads TGTGCCAGCAGTGAAAGTAGTTCCGGGGCAGATACGCAGTATTTT. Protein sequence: CASSESSSGADTQYF.

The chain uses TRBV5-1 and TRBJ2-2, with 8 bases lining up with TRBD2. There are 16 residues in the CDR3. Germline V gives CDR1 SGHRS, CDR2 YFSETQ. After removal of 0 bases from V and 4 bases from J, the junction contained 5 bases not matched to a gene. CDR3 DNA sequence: TGCGCCAGCAGCTTGGGCCCGGGGGGGAGCACCGGGGAGCTGTTTTTT. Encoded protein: CASSLGPGGSTGELFF.

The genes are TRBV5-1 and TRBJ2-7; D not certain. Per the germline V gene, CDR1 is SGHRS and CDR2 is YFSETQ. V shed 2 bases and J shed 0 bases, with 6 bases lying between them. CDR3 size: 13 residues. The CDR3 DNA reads TGCGCCAGCAGCTTCGATAGCTCCTACGAGCAGTACTTC. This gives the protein CASSFDSSYEQYF.

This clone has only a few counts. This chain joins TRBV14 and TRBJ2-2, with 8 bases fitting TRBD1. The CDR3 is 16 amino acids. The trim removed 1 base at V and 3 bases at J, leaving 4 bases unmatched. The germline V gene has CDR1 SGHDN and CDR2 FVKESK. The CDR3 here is CASSQVGTGYTGELFF. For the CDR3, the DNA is TGTGCCAGCAGCCAAGTCGGGACAGGATACACCGGGGAGCTGTTTTTT.

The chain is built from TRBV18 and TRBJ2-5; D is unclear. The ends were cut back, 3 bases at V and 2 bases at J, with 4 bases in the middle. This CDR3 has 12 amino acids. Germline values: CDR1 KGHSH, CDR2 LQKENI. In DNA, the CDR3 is TGTGCCAGCTCACCCGTACAAGAGACCCAGTACTTC. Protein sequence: CASSPVQETQYF.

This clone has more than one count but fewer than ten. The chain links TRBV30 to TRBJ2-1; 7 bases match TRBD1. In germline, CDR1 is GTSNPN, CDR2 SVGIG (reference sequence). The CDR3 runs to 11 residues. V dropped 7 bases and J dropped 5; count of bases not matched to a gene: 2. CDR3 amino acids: CASGQNNEQFF. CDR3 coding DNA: TGTGCCTCGGGACAGAACAATGAGCAGTTCTTC.

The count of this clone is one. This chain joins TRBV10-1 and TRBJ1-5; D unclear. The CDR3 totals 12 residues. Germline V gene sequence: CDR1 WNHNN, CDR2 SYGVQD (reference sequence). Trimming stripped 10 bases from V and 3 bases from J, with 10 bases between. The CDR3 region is CATPGFNQPQHF. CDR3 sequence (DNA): TGCGCCACCCCAGGTTTCAATCAGCCCCAGCATTTT.

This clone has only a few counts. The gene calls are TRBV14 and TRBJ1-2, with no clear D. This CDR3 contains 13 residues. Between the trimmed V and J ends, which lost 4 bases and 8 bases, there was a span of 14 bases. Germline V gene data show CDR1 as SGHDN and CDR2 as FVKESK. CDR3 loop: CASSLVREGGYTF. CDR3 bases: TGTGCCAGCAGCCTCGTTCGGGAGGGCGGCTACACCTTC.

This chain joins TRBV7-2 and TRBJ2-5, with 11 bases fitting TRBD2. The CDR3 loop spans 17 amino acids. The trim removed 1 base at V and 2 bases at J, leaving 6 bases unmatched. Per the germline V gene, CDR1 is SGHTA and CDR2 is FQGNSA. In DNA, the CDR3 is TGTGCCAGCAGCTTAGAACCGGGACTAGCGGCTCAAGAGACCCAGTACTTC. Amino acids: CASSLEPGLAAQETQYF.